The 29 T cell receptor beta chains reported below all come from one sample, sequenced in a study of shared clonotypes between healthy human individuals. Method: immunoSEQ multiplex PCR; TCRdb's copy keeps in-frame clones and lacks some. Of some 1.5 million clones listed, roughly 96% are singletons. The specimen was naive CD4+ T cells sorted from blood. The subset here: CD45RA+ positively selected. These receptors all come from a man aged 25-45 years in good health.

The chain links TRBV6-5 to TRBJ1-1; a weak D match, TRBD1 (5 bases). V dropped 6 bases and J dropped 7 bases, with 15 bases sitting between them. Looked up from germline, CDR1 is MNHEY and CDR2 is SVGAGI. This CDR3 comprises 13 residues. The CDR3 DNA reads as TGTGCCAGCAGAACCCCCGGGACGAATGAAGCTTTCTTT. Translating gives CASRTPGTNEAFF.

The CDR3: CASSQSAEQYF. The CDR3 DNA reads TGTGCCAGCAGCCAATCGGCCGAGCAGTACTTC. V usage is TRBV16 and J usage is TRBJ2-7, with no clear D. Germline assignment: CDR1 KGHSY and CDR2 FQNENV. This CDR3 is 11 amino acids long. Trimming removed 0 bases at V and 6 bases at J, with 3 bases between.

This chain joins TRBV27 and TRBJ1-4; no definite D call. Germline CDR1 is MNHEY and CDR2 is SMNVEV (reference sequence). The CDR3 is 15 amino acids. V lost 7 bases, J lost 0 bases, and 12 bases lay in between. The CDR3 is CASTCIQATNEKLFF. In DNA form, the CDR3 reads TGTGCCAGCACATGCATACAAGCAACTAATGAAAAACTGTTTTTT.

In nucleotides, the CDR3 is TGTGCCAGCAGCTTAGTCTCTAGCGGGGGGGAAGAGACCCAGTACTTC. Translated, it gives CASSLVSSGGEETQYF. The chain recombines TRBV7-9 with TRBJ2-5; 12 nucleotides agree with TRBD2. The CDR3 consists of 16 residues. Looked up from germline, CDR1 is SEHNR and CDR2 is FQNEAQ (reference sequence). The junction had 3 bases not matched to a gene; V was cut back by 1 base and J by 3 bases.

The gene calls are TRBV5-1 and TRBJ1-2; no clear D gene. CDR3 size: 13 residues. Trimming cost V 2 bases and J 3 bases, with 8 bases left between them. Germline CDR1 is SGHRS and CDR2 is YFSETQ. CDR3 DNA: TGCGCCAGCAGCTTACCCGCGGACTATGGCTACACCTTC. This translates into CASSLPADYGYTF.

This sequence joins TRBV30 and TRBJ1-2; no clear D gene. Germline lookup yields CDR1 GTSNPN and CDR2 SVGIG (reference sequence). The CDR3 totals 12 residues. V dropped 3 bases and J dropped 2 bases, with 7 bases sitting between them. The CDR3 DNA is TGTGCCTGGAGAGAGGACAACTATGGCTACACCTTC. Its translation: CAWREDNYGYTF.

The chain is built from TRBV2 and TRBJ1-2; a possible D gene is TRBD1 (6 bases). Trimming removed 2 bases at V and 6 bases at J, with 10 bases between. From germline, CDR1 is SNHLY and CDR2 FYNNEI. The CDR3 consists of 13 residues. The CDR3 loop reads CASSEYRANGYTF. For the CDR3, the DNA is TGTGCCAGCAGTGAATACAGGGCGAATGGCTACACCTTC.

V is TRBV19 and J is TRBJ1-2, with 8 bases matching TRBD1. Germline V gene data show CDR1 as LNHDA and CDR2 as SQIVND (reference sequence). With 3 bases clipped from V and 3 bases from J, the junction kept 6 bases outside the gene matches. The CDR3 consists of 15 residues. CDR3 sequence: CASSMSRGPHYGYTF. DNA for the CDR3: TGTGCCAGTAGTATGTCCAGGGGGCCGCACTATGGCTACACCTTC.

The V call is TRBV13, the J call TRBJ2-3, with 9 bases matching TRBD2. The germline V gene has CDR1 PRHDT and CDR2 FYEKMQ (reference sequence). This CDR3 contains 16 residues. V lost 2 bases, J lost 2 bases, and 5 bases stayed unmatched. The CDR3 loop is CASSLRAGGPTDTQYF. The DNA of the CDR3 is TGTGCCAGCAGCTTACGGGCGGGAGGGCCCACAGATACGCAGTATTTT.

V usage is TRBV7-8 and J usage is TRBJ1-4; D call uncertain. The germline CDR1 and CDR2 sequences are SGHVS and FQNEAQ. This CDR3 region has 15 residues. Trimming took 0 bases from V and 5 from J, leaving 10 bases between them. In nucleotides, the CDR3 is TGTGCCAGCAGCTTAGCCCCGGGGAACAATGAAAAACTGTTTTTT. Translated, it gives CASSLAPGNNEKLFF.

V and J are TRBV11-2 and TRBJ1-1; tentative D call: TRBD1 (5 bases). Germline V gene sequence: CDR1 SGHAT, CDR2 FQNNGV. The V end was cut by 4 bases, the J end by 0 bases, with 12 bases between. The CDR3 covers 15 residues. Here the CDR3 DNA reads TGTGCCAGCAGCTCCTCCGGGACTATGAACACTGAAGCTTTCTTT. Its protein is CASSSSGTMNTEAFF.

J is TRBJ2-3 and V is TRBV14, with TRBD1 matching over 8 bases. Looked up from germline, CDR1 is SGHDN and CDR2 is FVKESK. The CDR3 has 14 residues. The junction had 4 bases not matched to a gene; V was cut back by 4 bases and J by 4 bases. The CDR3 protein is CASSLTGVPDTQYF. CDR3 DNA: TGTGCCAGCAGCCTGACAGGGGTTCCAGATACGCAGTATTTT.

The chain recombines TRBV7-3 with TRBJ2-1; 8 nucleotides line up with TRBD1. This CDR3 comprises 15 residues. Germline V gene sequence: CDR1 SGHTA, CDR2 FQGTGA. J lost 8 bases, V lost 5 bases, and 11 bases had no gene match. The CDR3 DNA is TGTGCCAGCAGCGACACAGGGGGTGATTTTGATGAGCAGTTCTTC. Its protein product is CASSDTGGDFDEQFF. Based on the CDR3 plus reference TRBV7-3 and TRBJ2-1, the full variable domain is GAGVSQTPSNKVTEKGKYVELRCDPISGHTALYWYRQSLGQGPEFLIYFQGTGAADDSGLPNDRFFAVRPEGSVSTLKIQRTERGDSAVYLCASSDTGGDFDEQFFGPGTRLTVL.

The chain carries TRBV18 and TRBJ2-5, with a tentative D call TRBD2 (6 bases). Germline assignment: CDR1 KGHSH and CDR2 LQKENI. V lost 3 bases to trimming and J lost 4 bases, with 9 bases between them. This CDR3 spans 13 amino acids. The CDR3 sequence is CASSPGRGETQYF. CDR3 DNA sequence: TGTGCCAGCTCACCGGGGCGGGGAGAGACCCAGTACTTC.

With respect to this clone: The same CDR3 arises from other DNA sequences in this sample as well. The chain recombines TRBV6-5 with TRBJ2-5; D is perhaps TRBD1 (5 bases). The germline V and J ends were trimmed by 2 bases and 5 bases, with 12 bases remaining between them. This CDR3 spans 14 amino acids. Germline assignment: CDR1 MNHEY and CDR2 SVGAGI. The CDR3 loop reads CASSYGQGGETQYF. CDR3 DNA: TGTGCCAGCAGTTACGGGCAGGGTGGCGAGACCCAGTACTTC.

The rearrangement links TRBV5-1 to TRBJ1-4; perhaps TRBD1 as D (5 bases). The V gene's germline CDR1 is SGHRS and CDR2 YFSETQ. Trimming stripped 0 bases from V and 8 bases from J, with 14 bases between. This CDR3 is built from 15 residues. DNA for the CDR3: TGCGCCAGCAGCTTGGGCGGCAGGGAGGCGGAAAAACTGTTTTTT. Its protein product is CASSLGGREAEKLFF.

The V gene is TRBV9, the J gene TRBJ2-2, with TRBD2 matching 13 bases. This CDR3 comprises 17 residues. V trimming: 4 bases; J trimming: 3 bases; junction bases outside the gene matches: 6. CDR1 is SGDLS, CDR2 YYNGEE, per germline. The chain's CDR3 is CASSTRTSGRYTGELFF. For the CDR3, the DNA is TGTGCCAGCAGCACGAGGACTAGCGGGAGATACACCGGGGAGCTGTTTTTT.

The gene calls are TRBV5-3 and TRBJ1-1; 7 bases match TRBD1. TRBV5-3 is noted as an ORF with a role that remains uncertain. The length of the CDR3 is 16 residues. J lost 0 bases, V lost 1 base, and 6 bases had no gene match. The chain's CDR3 is CARSLSDRDMNTEAFF. As DNA, the CDR3 is TGTGCCAGAAGCTTGAGTGACAGGGACATGAACACTGAAGCTTTCTTT.

This clone was counted between two and nine times. This rearrangement joins TRBV6-1 to TRBJ2-3; 13 nucleotides align to TRBD2. Germline V gene lookup returns CDR1 MNHNS and CDR2 SASEGT. Trimming took 4 bases from V and 1 from J; bases not matched to a gene: 8. CDR3 length: 18 residues. The CDR3 DNA reads TGTGCCAGCAGTGGTACTAGCGGGAGGGCCGGGGGCACAGATACGCAGTATTTT. This sequence encodes CASSGTSGRAGGTDTQYF.

The J gene is TRBJ2-7, the V gene TRBV6-5; D is possibly TRBD1 (5 bases). The CDR3 covers 12 residues. The germline V and J ends were trimmed by 4 bases and 2 bases, with 6 bases remaining between them. Germline lookup yields CDR1 MNHEY and CDR2 SVGAGI. CDR3 coding DNA: TGTGCCAGCAGTTCCAGGGCCTACGAGCAGTACTTC. It translates to CASSSRAYEQYF.

The chain recombines TRBV10-1 with TRBJ2-7; D is undetermined. V lost 0 bases and J lost 5, with 8 bases in between. CDR3 length: 13 amino acids. Germline CDR1 is WNHNN and CDR2 is SYGVQD (reference sequence). In DNA, the CDR3 is TGCGCCAGCAGTGAGTCGTTATCCCACGAGCAGTACTTC. It translates to CASSESLSHEQYF.

The chain carries TRBV18 and TRBJ2-6; TRBD1 matches at 7 bases. Trimming took 4 bases from V and 2 from J; bases not matched to a gene: 5. The CDR3 is 16 amino acids. CDR1 KGHSH and CDR2 LQKENI come from the germline V gene. DNA for the CDR3: TGTGCCAGCTCACAACTACAGGGGACTGGGGCCAACGTCCTGACTTTC. Amino acids: CASSQLQGTGANVLTF.

This clone was observed once. This sequence joins TRBV6-6 and TRBJ2-5; possibly TRBD1 for D (6 bases). Germline V CDR1 and CDR2: MNHNY, SVGAGI (reference sequence). V was clipped by 2 bases and J by 3 bases, with 13 bases between them. The CDR3 extends over 15 amino acids. The CDR3 coding sequence is TGTGCCAGCAGTTACCTCAGGGGTTTAGAAGAGACCCAGTACTTC. Translation: CASSYLRGLEETQYF.

The chain has TRBV4-2 and TRBJ2-3; D unclear. This CDR3 is built from 17 residues. The germline V gene has CDR1 LGHNA and CDR2 YNFKEQ. V was pared by 0 bases and J by 1 base, with 14 bases between. The DNA for the CDR3 is TGTGCCAGCAGCCAAGATTTAACTACCTCTGGCACAGATACGCAGTATTTT. This translates into CASSQDLTTSGTDTQYF.

The chain recombines TRBV28 with TRBJ2-6; 9 nucleotides align to TRBD1. Germline CDR1 MDHEN, CDR2 SYDVKM. This CDR3 has 18 residues. With 6 bases clipped from V and 0 bases from J, the junction kept 9 bases outside the gene matches. The DNA of the CDR3 is TGTGCCAGCAGCCGCGGGGACAGGGTTCCCTCTGGGGCCAACGTCCTGACTTTC. Translation: CASSRGDRVPSGANVLTF.

This clone was seen only once. A read error may account for a junction end that differs from germline. The gene calls are TRBV5-3 and TRBJ2-3; D gene uncertain. TRBV5-3 counts as an open reading frame of uncertain function. CDR3 length: 13 residues. Here the CDR3 DNA reads TGTGCCAGCAGCTTTTCGTGGAGAGATACGCAGTATTTT. It is translated as CASSFSWRDTQYF.

This chain links TRBV5-1 with TRBJ1-4; tentative D call: TRBD1 (5 bases). The CDR3 contains 14 residues. The V gene lost 0 bases and the J gene lost 12 bases, with 15 bases spanning the gap. Germline CDR1 is SGHRS and CDR2 is YFSETQ. CDR3 amino acids: CASSLAGAGSELFF. CDR3 nucleotides: TGCGCCAGCAGCTTGGCCGGGGCAGGGTCCGAACTGTTTTTT.

The V and J genes are TRBV15 and TRBJ1-1; D is unclear. Trimming removed 0 bases at V and 1 base at J, with 6 bases between. This CDR3 is built from 14 residues. Germline lookup yields CDR1 LNHNV and CDR2 YYDKDF (reference sequence). The CDR3 region is CATSREGRNTEAFF. The CDR3 DNA reads as TGTGCCACCAGCAGAGAGGGAAGGAACACTGAAGCTTTCTTT.

This chain's CDR3 is CASSLREWGETQYF. The CDR3 DNA reads as TGTGCCAGCAGCTTACGAGAGTGGGGAGAGACCCAGTACTTC. The chain recombines TRBV5-6 with TRBJ2-5; D gene unclear. The CDR3 is made up of 14 amino acids. Germline loops: CDR1 SGHDT, CDR2 YYEEEE. V was shortened by 2 bases and J by 4 bases, with 12 bases between the two germline ends.